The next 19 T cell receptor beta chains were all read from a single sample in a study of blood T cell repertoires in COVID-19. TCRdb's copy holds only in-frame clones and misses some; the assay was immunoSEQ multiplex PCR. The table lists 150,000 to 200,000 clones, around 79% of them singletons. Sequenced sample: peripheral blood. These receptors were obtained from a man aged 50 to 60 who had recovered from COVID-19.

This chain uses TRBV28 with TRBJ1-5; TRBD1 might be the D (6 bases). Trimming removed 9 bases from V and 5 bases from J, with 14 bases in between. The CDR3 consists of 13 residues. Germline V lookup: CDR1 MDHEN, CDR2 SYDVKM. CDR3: CASKRAGDQPQHF. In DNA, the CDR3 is TGTGCCAGTAAACGGGCAGGGGATCAGCCCCAGCATTTT.

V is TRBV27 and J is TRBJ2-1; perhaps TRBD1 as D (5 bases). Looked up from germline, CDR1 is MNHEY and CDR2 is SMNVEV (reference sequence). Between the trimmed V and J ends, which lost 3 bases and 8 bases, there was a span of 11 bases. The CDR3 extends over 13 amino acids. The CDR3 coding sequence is TGTGCCAGCAGTTTCTTTCAAGGGGATGAGCAGTTCTTC. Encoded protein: CASSFFQGDEQFF.

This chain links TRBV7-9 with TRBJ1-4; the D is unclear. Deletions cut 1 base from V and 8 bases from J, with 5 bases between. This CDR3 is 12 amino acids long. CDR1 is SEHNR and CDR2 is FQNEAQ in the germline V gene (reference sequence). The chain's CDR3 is CASSLVGEKLFF. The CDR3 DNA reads TGTGCCAGCAGCTTAGTCGGGGAAAAACTGTTTTTT.

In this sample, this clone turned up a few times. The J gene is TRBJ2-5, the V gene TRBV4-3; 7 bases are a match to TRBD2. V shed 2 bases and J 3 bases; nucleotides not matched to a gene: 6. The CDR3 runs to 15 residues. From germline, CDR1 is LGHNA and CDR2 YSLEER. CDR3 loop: CASSQHGLEEETQYF. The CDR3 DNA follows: TGCGCCAGCAGCCAACATGGACTAGAGGAAGAGACCCAGTACTTC.

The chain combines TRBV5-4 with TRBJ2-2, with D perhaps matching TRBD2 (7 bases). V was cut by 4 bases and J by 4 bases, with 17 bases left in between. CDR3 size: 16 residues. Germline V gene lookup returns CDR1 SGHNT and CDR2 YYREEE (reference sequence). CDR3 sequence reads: CASSTPVGGVTGELFF. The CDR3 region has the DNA TGTGCCAGCAGCACCCCGGTAGGGGGGGTCACCGGGGAGCTGTTTTTT.

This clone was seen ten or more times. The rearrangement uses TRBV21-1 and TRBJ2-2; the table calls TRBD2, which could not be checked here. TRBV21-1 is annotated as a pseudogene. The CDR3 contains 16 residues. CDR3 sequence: CASSPGGVRPTGELFF. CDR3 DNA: TGTGCCAGCAGCCCCGGGGGGGTAAGGCCCACCGGGGAGCTGTTTTTT.

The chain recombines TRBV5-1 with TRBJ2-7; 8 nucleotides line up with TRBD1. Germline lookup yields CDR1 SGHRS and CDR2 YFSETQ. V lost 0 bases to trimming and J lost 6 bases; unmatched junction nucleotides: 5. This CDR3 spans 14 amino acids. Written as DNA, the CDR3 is TGCGCCAGCAGCTTGGCCGGACAGGGATCCGAGCAGTACTTC. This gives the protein CASSLAGQGSEQYF.

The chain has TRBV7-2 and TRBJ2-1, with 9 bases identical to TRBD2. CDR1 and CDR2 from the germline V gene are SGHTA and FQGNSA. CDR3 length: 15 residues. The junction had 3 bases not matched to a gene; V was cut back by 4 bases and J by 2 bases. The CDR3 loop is CASSSLAGAYNEQFF. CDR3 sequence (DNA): TGTGCCAGCAGCTCCTTAGCGGGAGCCTACAATGAGCAGTTCTTC.

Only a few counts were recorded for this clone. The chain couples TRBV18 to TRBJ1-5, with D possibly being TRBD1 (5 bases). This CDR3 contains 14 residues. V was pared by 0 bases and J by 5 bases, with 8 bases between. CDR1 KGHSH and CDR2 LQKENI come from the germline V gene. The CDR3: CASSPPGPDQPQHF. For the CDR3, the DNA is TGTGCCAGCTCACCACCGGGGCCTGATCAGCCCCAGCATTTT.

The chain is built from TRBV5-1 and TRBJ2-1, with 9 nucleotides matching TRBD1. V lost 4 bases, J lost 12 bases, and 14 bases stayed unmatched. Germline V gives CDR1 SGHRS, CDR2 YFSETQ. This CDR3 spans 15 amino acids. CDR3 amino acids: CASSPYTGQGMGQFF. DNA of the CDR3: TGCGCCAGCAGCCCTTACACGGGACAGGGTATGGGGCAGTTCTTC.

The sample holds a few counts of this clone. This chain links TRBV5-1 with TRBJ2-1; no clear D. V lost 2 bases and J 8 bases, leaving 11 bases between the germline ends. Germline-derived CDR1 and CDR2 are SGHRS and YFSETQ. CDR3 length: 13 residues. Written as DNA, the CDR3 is TGCGCCAGCAGCTTTAGAGTGAATGATGAGCAGTTCTTC. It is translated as CASSFRVNDEQFF.

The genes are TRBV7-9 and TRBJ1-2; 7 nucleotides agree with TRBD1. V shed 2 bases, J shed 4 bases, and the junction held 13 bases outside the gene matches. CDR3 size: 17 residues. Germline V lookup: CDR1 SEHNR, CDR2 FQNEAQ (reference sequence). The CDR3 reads CASSLSGVTGLFYGYTF. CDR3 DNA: TGTGCCAGCAGCTTATCCGGAGTGACAGGGCTCTTCTATGGCTACACCTTC.

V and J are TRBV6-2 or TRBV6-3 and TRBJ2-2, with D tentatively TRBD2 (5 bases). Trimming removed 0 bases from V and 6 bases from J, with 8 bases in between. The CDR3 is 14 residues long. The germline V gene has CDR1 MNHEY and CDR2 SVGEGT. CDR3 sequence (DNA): TGTGCCAGCAGTTACTCGAACGGGGCCGGGGAGCTGTTTTTT. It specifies CASSYSNGAGELFF.

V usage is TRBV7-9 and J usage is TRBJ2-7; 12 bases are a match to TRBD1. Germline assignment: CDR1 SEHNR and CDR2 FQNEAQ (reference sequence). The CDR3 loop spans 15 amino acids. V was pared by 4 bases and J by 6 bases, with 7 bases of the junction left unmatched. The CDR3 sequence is CASSSGTGGSGEQYF. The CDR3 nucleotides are TGTGCCAGCAGCTCCGGGACAGGGGGCTCGGGCGAGCAGTACTTC. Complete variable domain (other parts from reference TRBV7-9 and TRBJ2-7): DTGVSQNPRHKITKRGQNVTFRCDPISEHNRLYWYRQTLGQGPEFLTYFQNEAQLEKSRLLSDRFSAERPKGSFSTLEIQRTEQGDSAMYLCASSSGTGGSGEQYFGPGTRLTVT.

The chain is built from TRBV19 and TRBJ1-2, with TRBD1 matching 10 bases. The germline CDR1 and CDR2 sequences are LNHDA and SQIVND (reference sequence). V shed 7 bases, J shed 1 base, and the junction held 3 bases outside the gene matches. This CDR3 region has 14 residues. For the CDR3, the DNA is TGTGCCAGTACCCGGACAGGGGGTAACTATGGCTACACCTTC. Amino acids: CASTRTGGNYGYTF.

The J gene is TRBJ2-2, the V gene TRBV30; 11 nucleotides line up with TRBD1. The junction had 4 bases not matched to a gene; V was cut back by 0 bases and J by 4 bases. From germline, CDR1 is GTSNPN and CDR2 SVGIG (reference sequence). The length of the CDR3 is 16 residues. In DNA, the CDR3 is TGTGCCTGGAGTGTCTTAGGGACAGGGGGCACCGGGGAGCTGTTTTTT. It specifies CAWSVLGTGGTGELFF.

This CDR3 is CASSPSGSSGNTIYF. CDR3 nucleotide sequence: TGTGCCAGCAGCCCTAGTGGCTCCTCTGGAAACACCATATATTTT. The chain recombines TRBV7-9 with TRBJ1-3, with D uncertain. Per the germline V gene, CDR1 is SEHNR and CDR2 is FQNEAQ (reference sequence). V gave up 5 bases and J gave up 0 bases, with 11 bases separating them. The CDR3 runs to 15 residues.

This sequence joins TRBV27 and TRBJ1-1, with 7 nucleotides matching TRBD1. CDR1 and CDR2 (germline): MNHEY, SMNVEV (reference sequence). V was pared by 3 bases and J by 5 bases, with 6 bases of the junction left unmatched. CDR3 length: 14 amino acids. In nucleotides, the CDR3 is TGTGCCAGCAGTTTGGCAGGGGGTTTGACTGAAGCTTTCTTT. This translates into CASSLAGGLTEAFF.

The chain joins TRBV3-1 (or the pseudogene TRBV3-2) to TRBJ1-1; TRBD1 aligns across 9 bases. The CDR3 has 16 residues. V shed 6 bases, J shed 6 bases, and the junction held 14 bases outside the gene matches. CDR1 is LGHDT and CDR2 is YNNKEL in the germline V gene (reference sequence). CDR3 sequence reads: CASSGRTGVWGAEAFF. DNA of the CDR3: TGTGCCAGCAGTGGCCGGACAGGGGTCTGGGGCGCTGAAGCTTTCTTT.